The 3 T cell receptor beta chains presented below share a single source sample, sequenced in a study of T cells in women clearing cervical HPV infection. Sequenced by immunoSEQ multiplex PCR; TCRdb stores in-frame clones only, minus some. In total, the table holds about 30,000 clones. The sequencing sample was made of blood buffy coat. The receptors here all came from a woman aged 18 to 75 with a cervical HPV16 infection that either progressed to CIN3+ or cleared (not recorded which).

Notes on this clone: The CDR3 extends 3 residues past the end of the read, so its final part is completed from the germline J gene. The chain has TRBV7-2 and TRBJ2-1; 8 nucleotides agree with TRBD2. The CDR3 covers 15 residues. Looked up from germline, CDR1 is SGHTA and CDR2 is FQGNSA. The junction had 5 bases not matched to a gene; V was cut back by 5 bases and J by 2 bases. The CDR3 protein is CASSTRGGTYNEQFF. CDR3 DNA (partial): TGTGCCAGCAGCACTCGCGGGGGGACCTACAATGAG.

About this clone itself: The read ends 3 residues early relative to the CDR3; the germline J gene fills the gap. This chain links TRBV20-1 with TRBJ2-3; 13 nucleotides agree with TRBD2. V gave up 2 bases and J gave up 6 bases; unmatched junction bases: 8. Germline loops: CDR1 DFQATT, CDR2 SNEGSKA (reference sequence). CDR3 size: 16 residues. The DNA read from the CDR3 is TGCAGTGCTAGATCAACTAGCGGGGGGGACTCGGATACG. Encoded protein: CSARSTSGGDSDT. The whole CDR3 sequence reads CSARSTSGGDSDTQYF.

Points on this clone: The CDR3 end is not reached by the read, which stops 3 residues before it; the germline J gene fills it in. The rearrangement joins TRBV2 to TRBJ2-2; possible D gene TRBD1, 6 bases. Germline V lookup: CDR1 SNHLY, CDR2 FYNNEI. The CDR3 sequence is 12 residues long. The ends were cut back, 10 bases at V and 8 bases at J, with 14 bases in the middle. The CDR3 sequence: CAINRATGELFF. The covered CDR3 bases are TGTGCCATCAACAGGGCGACGGGGGAG.